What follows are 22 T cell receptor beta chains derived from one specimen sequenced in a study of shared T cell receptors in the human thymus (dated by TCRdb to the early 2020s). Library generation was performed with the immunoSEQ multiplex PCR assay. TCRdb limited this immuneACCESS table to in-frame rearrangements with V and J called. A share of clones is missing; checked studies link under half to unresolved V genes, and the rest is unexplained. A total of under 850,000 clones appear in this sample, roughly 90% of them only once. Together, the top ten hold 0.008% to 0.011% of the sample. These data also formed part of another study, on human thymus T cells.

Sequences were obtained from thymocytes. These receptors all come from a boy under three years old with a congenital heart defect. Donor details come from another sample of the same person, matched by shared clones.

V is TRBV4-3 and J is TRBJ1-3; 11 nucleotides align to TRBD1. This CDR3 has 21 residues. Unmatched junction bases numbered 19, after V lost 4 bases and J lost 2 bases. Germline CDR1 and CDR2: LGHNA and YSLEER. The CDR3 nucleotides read TGCGCCAGCAGCCGAAATACGGGACAGGGGGGACCAGGCGTTCCTGGAAACACCATATATTTT. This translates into CASSRNTGQGGPGVPGNTIYF.

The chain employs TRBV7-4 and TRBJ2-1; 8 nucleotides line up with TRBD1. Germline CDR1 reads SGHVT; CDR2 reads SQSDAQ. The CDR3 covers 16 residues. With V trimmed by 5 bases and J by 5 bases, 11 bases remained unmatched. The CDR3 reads CASSLDRDDGNNEQFF. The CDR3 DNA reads TGTGCCAGCAGCCTGGACAGGGACGACGGGAACAATGAGCAGTTCTTC.

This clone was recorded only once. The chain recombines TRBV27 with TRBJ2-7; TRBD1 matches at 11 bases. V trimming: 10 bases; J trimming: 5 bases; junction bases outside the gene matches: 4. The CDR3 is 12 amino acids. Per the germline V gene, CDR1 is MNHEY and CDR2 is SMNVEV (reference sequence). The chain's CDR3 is CATRTGGDEQYF. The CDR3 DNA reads TGTGCCACCCGGACAGGGGGCGACGAGCAGTACTTC.

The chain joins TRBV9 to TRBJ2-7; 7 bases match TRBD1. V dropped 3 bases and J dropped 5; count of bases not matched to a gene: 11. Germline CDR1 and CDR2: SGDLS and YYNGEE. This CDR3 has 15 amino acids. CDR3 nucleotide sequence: TGTGCCAGCAGCGCGAATCAACAGGGGAGCGACGAGCAGTACTTC. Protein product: CASSANQQGSDEQYF.

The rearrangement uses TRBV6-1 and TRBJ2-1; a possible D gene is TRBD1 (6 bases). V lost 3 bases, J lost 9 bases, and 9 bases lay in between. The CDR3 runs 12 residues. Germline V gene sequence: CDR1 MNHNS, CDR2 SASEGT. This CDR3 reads CASSDPRGEQFF. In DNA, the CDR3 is TGTGCCAGCAGTGACCCCAGGGGTGAGCAGTTCTTC.

In DNA, the CDR3 is TGCGCCAGCAGCCAGAGGATACAGGGGGCGGGGAACTATGGCTACACCTTC. It translates to CASSQRIQGAGNYGYTF. The chain couples TRBV4-1 to TRBJ1-2; 9 nucleotides agree with TRBD1. From germline, CDR1 is MGHRA and CDR2 YSYEKL. The CDR3 covers 17 residues. V lost 3 bases to trimming and J lost 2 bases; unmatched junction nucleotides: 10.

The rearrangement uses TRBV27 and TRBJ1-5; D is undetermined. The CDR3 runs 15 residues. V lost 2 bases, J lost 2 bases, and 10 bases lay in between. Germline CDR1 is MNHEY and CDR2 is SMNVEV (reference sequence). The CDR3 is CASSLRKEGNQPQHF. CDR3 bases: TGTGCCAGCAGTTTAAGAAAAGAGGGCAATCAGCCCCAGCATTTT.

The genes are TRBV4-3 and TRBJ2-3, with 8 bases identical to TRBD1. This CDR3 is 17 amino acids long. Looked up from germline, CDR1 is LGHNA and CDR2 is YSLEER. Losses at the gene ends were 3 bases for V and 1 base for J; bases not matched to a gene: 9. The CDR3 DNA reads TGCGCCAGCAGCCAGAGCGACAGGGGCGGAGGCACAGATACGCAGTATTTT. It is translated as CASSQSDRGGGTDTQYF.

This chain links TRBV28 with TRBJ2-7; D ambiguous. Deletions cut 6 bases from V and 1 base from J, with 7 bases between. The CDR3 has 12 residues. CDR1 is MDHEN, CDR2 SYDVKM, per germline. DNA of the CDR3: TGTGCCAGCAGAGACATGTCCTACGAGCAGTACTTC. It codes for CASRDMSYEQYF. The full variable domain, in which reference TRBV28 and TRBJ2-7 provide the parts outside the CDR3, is DVKVTQSSRYLVKRTGEKVFLECVQDMDHENMFWYRQDPGLGLRLIYFSYDVKMKEKGDIPEGYSVSREKKERFSLILESASTNQTSMYLCASRDMSYEQYFGPGTRLTVT.

The CDR3 reads CATRGIQLDQPQHF. DNA of the CDR3: TGTGCCACAAGGGGGATACAGCTCGATCAGCCCCAGCATTTT. This rearrangement joins TRBV15 to TRBJ1-5; TRBD1 might be the D (6 bases). Trimming stripped 9 bases from V and 5 bases from J, with 17 bases between. Germline-derived CDR1 and CDR2 are LNHNV and YYDKDF (reference sequence). The CDR3 is 14 amino acids. Together with reference TRBV15 and TRBJ1-5, the CDR3 gives the full variable domain: DAMVIQNPRYQVTQFGKPVTLSCSQTLNHNVMYWYQQKSSQAPKLLFHYYDKDFNNEADTPDNFQSRRPNTSFCFLDIRSPGLGDTAMYLCATRGIQLDQPQHFGDGTRLSIL.

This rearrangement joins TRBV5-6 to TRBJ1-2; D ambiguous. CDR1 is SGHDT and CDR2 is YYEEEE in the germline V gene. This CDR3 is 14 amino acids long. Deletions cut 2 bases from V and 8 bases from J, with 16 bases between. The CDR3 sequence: CASSFISGLEGYTF. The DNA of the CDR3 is TGTGCCAGCAGCTTTATATCCGGGTTGGAGGGCTACACCTTC.

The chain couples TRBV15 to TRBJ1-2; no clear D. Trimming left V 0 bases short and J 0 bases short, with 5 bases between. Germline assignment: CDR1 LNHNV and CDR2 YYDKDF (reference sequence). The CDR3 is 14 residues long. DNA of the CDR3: TGTGCCACCAGCAGAGACAGATCTAACTATGGCTACACCTTC. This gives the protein CATSRDRSNYGYTF.

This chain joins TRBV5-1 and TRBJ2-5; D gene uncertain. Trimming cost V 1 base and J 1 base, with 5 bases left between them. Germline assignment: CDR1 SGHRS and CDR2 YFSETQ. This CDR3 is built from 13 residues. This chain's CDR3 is CASSLPSQETQYF. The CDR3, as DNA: TGCGCCAGCAGCTTGCCCAGCCAAGAGACCCAGTACTTC.

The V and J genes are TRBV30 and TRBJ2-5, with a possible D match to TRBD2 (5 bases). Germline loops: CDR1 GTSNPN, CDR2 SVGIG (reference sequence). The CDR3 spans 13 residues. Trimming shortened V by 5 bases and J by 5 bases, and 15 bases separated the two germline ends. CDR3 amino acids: CAWARKGGETQYF. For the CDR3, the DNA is TGTGCCTGGGCCAGGAAGGGCGGGGAGACCCAGTACTTC.

CDR3 nucleotides: TGTGCCAGCAGCTTAACCCGACTAGCCCGATGGATGGCGTATGAGCAGTTCTTC. It yields the protein CASSLTRLARWMAYEQFF. J is TRBJ2-1 and V is TRBV7-9, with 7 bases lining up with TRBD2. In germline, CDR1 is SEHNR, CDR2 FQNEAQ (reference sequence). Unmatched junction bases numbered 18, after V lost 2 bases and J lost 8 bases. The CDR3 sequence is 18 residues long.

CDR3 sequence (DNA): TGCAGCGTTTTGGGACTAGCGGGAGGGCCCGTTACCTACGAGCAGTACTTC. Translating gives CSVLGLAGGPVTYEQYF. This rearrangement joins TRBV29-1 to TRBJ2-7; TRBD2 matches 16 bases. The CDR3 runs to 17 residues. Per germline, CDR1 SQVTM and CDR2 ANQGSEA. Trimming cost V 5 bases and J 2 bases; bases outside gene matches: 9.

The CDR3 sequence is CATKLAYSYEQYF. In nucleotides, the CDR3 is TGTGCCACCAAACTAGCGTACTCCTACGAGCAGTACTTC. This chain uses TRBV15 with TRBJ2-7, with 7 positions matching TRBD2. CDR3 length: 13 amino acids. V lost 7 bases, J lost 0 bases, and 3 bases stayed unmatched. Germline values: CDR1 LNHNV, CDR2 YYDKDF (reference sequence).

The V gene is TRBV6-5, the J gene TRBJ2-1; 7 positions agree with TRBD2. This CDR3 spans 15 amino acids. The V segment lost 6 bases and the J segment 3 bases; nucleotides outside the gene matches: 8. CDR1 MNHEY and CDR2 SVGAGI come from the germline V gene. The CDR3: CASSPFGTNYNEQFF. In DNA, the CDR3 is TGTGCCAGCAGCCCCTTTGGGACTAACTACAATGAGCAGTTCTTC.

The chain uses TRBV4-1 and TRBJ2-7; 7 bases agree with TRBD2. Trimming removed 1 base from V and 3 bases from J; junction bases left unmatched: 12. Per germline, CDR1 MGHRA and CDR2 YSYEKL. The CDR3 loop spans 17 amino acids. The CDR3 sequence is CASSQAGAGPEYYEQYF. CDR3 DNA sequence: TGCGCCAGCAGCCAAGCGGGAGCGGGGCCTGAATACTACGAGCAGTACTTC.

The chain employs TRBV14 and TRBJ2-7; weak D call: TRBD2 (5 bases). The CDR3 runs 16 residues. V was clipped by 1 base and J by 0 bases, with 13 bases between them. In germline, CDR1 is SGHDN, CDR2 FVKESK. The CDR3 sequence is CASSQANEGPSYEQYF. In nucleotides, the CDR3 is TGTGCCAGCAGCCAAGCCAACGAGGGCCCCTCCTACGAGCAGTACTTC.

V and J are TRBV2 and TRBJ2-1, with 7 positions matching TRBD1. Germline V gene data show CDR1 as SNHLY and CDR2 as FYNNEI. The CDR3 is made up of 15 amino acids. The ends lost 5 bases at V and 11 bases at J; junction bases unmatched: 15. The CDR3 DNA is TGTGCCAGCAGTCGACAGGGAGAGGGGGCAATGAAGCAGTTCTTC. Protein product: CASSRQGEGAMKQFF.

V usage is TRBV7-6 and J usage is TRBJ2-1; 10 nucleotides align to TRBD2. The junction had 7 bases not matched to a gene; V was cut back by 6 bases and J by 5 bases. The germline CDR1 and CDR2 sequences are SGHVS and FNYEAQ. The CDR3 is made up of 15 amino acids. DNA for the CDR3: TGTGCCAGCAGTTCGACTAGCGGGCCTAACAATGAGCAGTTCTTC. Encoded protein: CASSSTSGPNNEQFF.